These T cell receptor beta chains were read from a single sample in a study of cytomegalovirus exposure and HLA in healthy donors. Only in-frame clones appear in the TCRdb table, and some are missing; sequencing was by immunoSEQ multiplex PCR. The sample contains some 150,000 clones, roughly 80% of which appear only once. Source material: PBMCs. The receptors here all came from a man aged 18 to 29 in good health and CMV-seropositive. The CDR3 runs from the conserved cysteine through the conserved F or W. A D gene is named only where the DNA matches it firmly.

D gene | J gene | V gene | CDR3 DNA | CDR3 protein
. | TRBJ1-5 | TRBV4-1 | TGCGCCAGCAGCCAAGCATGGGGCCCCAATCAGCCCCAGCATTTT | CASSQAWGPNQPQHF
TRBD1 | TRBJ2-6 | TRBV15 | TGTGCCACCGGGACAGGGTTTTTCGTTGGGGCCAACGTCCTGACTTTC | CATGTGFFVGANVLTF
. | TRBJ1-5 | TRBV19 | TGTGCCAGTAGTATAGATCGGAGCCAGCCCCAGCATTTT | CASSIDRSQPQHF
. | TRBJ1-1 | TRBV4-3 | TGCGCCAGCAGCCAAGATTCCAGGGGAACTGAAGCTTTCTTT | CASSQDSRGTEAFF
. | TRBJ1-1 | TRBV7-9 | TGTGCCAGCAGACTCCTAGGGGACACTGAAGCTTTCTTT | CASRLLGDTEAFF
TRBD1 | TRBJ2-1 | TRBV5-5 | TGTGCCAGCAGCTTGGCCACAGGGGTTGAGCAGTTCTTC | CASSLATGVEQFF
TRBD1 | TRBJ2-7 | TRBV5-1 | TGCGCCAGCAGCTTGGCGGCCGGGACAGGGTGGGAGCAGTACTTC | CASSLAAGTGWEQYF
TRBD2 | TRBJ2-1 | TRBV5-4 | TGTGCCAGCAGCCCCGGGACTAGCGGGAGCGATGAGCAGTTCTTC | CASSPGTSGSDEQFF
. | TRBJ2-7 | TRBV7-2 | TGTGCCAGCAGCTTATTAACGGAGGACTACGAGCAGTACTTC | CASSLLTEDYEQYF
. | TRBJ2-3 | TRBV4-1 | TGCGCCAGCAGCCAAGTCGCCGGGTTCACAGATACGCAGTATTTT | CASSQVAGFTDTQYF
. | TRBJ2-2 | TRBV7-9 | TGTGCCAGCAGCTTAACGGGAAGGACCGGGGAGCTGTTTTTT | CASSLTGRTGELFF
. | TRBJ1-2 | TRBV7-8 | TGTGCCAGCAGCCAAATTGCAGGTCTCTATGGCTACACCTTC | CASSQIAGLYGYTF
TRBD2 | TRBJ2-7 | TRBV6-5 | TGTGCCACTAAACCGGGACTAGCTGTGTACGAGCAGTACTTC | CATKPGLAVYEQYF
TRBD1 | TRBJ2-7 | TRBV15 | TGTGCCACCAGCAGAGAAAGGGGGCGCGACGAGCAGTACTTC | CATSRERGRDEQYF
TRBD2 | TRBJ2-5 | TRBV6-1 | TGTGCCAGCAAATCCCGCGGGGGACAAGAGACCCAGTACTTC | CASKSRGGQETQYF
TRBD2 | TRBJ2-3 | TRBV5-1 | TGCGCCAGCAGAGCTGGGGGGGACCTCCACACAGATACGCAGTATTTT | CASRAGGDLHTDTQYF
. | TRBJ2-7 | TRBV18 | TGTGCCAGCTCCCGTAGCTCCTACGAGCAGTACTTC | CASSRSSYEQYF
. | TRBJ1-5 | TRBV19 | TGTGCCAGTGGAACAGGGCACAATCAGCCCCAGCATTTT | CASGTGHNQPQHF
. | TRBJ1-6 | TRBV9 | TGTGCCAGCAGCGCCGGTAGTTCCTATAATTCACCCCTCCACTTT | CASSAGSSYNSPLHF
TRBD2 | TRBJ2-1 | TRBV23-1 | TGCGCCAGCACCCAATCCCCATTATTAGCGGGGGGCTACAATGAGCAGTTCTTC | CASTQSPLLAGGYNEQFF
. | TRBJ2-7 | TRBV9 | TGTGCCAGCAGCGCCGGGACTGAAACCTACGAGCAGTACTTC | CASSAGTETYEQYF
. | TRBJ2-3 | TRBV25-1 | TGTGCCAGCAGTGAACCCCCAGGGGATACGCAGTATTTT | CASSEPPGDTQYF
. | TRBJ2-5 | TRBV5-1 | TGCGCCAGCAGCACTGGTAGGGGGCAAGAGACCCAGTACTTC | CASSTGRGQETQYF